This record covers a single TCR beta chain. Antigen: not known. The data were obtained in a study of naive and memory T cell subsets. Study observations and caveats: In naive cells, over 85% of TCR sequences were seen only once.

The CDR3 contains 14 residues. Trimming removed 3 bases at V and 7 bases at J, with 12 bases between. The V gene's germline CDR1 is KGHDR and CDR2 SFDVKD. An equimolar mix of two oligonucleotides served as the beta constant-region primer for TRBC1 and TRBC2. Nested alpha and beta constant-region primers with the SP2 primer drove four PCR rounds on ligated cDNA. TCRdb analysed the UMI-ligation and nested PCR reads with MiXCR anew, one entry per CDR3 protein. The table lists some 110,000 distinct CDR3 sequences, 36% of them singletons. The source is a human donor in good health. The rearrangement uses TRBV24-1 and TRBJ2-1, with D perhaps assigned TRBD1 or TRBD2 (6 bases each). The sequencing sample was made of central memory CD4+ T cells from blood. The CDR3 protein is CATSDRGRGNEQFF. CDR3 in DNA: TGTGCCACCAGTGATCGGGGGCGGGGTAATGAGCAGTTCTTC.